A selection of T cell receptor beta chains follows, all from one sample in a study of cytomegalovirus exposure and HLA in healthy donors. TCRdb keeps only in-frame clones here, not all; method: immunoSEQ multiplex PCR. The repertoire holds roughly 130,000 clones, with roughly 80% as singletons. The specimen sequenced was PBMCs. These receptors were taken from a female donor in good health and CMV-seronegative. The CDR3 runs from the conserved cysteine through the conserved F or W.

cdr3_aa v_call
CASSTLAGVPHEQYF TRBV7-9
CASSPTGRVYNEQFF TRBV9
CASSQGTIPYEQYF TRBV14
CASSQGQGSYEQYF TRBV4-3
CASTPMGQWNSPLHF TRBV13
CASSQGHQLAKNIQYF TRBV7-8
CAWSVQSSGRETQYF TRBV30
CASSLAGQRNTEAFF TRBV5-1
CASSQDLGLALAISYNEQFF TRBV4-3
CASSATGSSGNTIYF TRBV7-8
CASSWILAGGDQETQYF TRBV28
CASSSTGGRNEQFF TRBV2
CASSSGQPTRDF TRBV7-9
CASSQEGTGGSPLHF TRBV4-1
CASSMRLGTSGSRASYEQYF TRBV19